This T cell receptor (beta chain) was documented in a study of blood T cell repertoires in COVID-19. At the level of the study: Samples representing acute and convalescent COVID-19 were sourced from the United States, Italy and Spain.

Per the germline V gene, CDR1 is SGHTA and CDR2 is FQGNSA. Trimming took off 3 bases at V and 2 bases at J, with 11 bases between the two ends. The CDR3 length is 15 residues. Original handling: Nucleated cell number was recorded as an estimate derived from reference gene primer amplification. TCRdb keeps only in-frame clones here, not all; method: immunoSEQ multiplex PCR. V, J and clone size reflect that table, while D and trimming were determined from the DNA. The sample lists approximately 180,000 clones, roughly 85% occurring once. The V and J genes are TRBV7-2 and TRBJ2-1, with TRBD2 as a possible D gene (6 bases). This clonotype was sampled from a man in his fifties or sixties with acute or convalescent COVID-19. The sample comprised peripheral blood. The CDR3 DNA reads TGTGCCAGCAGCTTGGGCGGGATCCCCTACAATGAGCAGTTCTTC. Its protein product is CASSLGGIPYNEQFF.